Each of the 30 T cell receptor beta chains below was sequenced from the same sample in a study of T cell responses to AZD1222 COVID-19 vaccine. TCRdb's copy holds only in-frame clones and misses some; the assay was immunoSEQ multiplex PCR. The data contain some 140,000 clones, approximately 92% of them singletons. Sequenced material: peripheral blood, taken 28 days after the second AZD1222 dose. These receptors came from an adult who received the AZD1222 COVID-19 vaccine.

This rearrangement joins TRBV27 to TRBJ2-7; tentative D call: TRBD1 (6 bases). Trimming removed 6 bases at V and 2 bases at J, with 20 bases between. Germline CDR1 MNHEY, CDR2 SMNVEV (reference sequence). The CDR3 runs 16 residues. In nucleotides, the CDR3 is TGTGCCAGCAGGAATACTCTCGGGACACCAGCCTACGAGCAGTACTTC. It yields the protein CASRNTLGTPAYEQYF.

V usage is TRBV20-1 and J usage is TRBJ2-5, with TRBD2 as a possible D gene (6 bases). This CDR3 spans 15 amino acids. The V end lost 3 bases, the J end lost 1 base, and 15 bases lay between the germline ends. Germline assignment: CDR1 DFQATT and CDR2 SNEGSKA (reference sequence). CDR3: CSASGGLTIQETQYF. The DNA of the CDR3 is TGCAGTGCTAGTGGGGGACTGACGATCCAAGAGACCCAGTACTTC.

The chain combines TRBV4-3 with TRBJ1-4, with D unclear. Germline V gene data show CDR1 as LGHNA and CDR2 as YSLEER. V lost 0 bases and J 8 bases, leaving 13 bases between the germline ends. This CDR3 comprises 15 residues. The CDR3 sequence is CASSQEMAGREKLFF. CDR3 nucleotides: TGCGCCAGCAGCCAAGAAATGGCCGGACGGGAAAAACTGTTTTTT.

The V and J genes are TRBV6-5 and TRBJ1-2; 7 nucleotides match TRBD1. Germline V gene sequence: CDR1 MNHEY, CDR2 SVGAGI. This CDR3 is built from 14 residues. The V segment lost 6 bases and the J segment 5 bases; nucleotides outside the gene matches: 9. The CDR3 sequence: CASRGPDRAYGYTF. CDR3 nucleotide sequence: TGTGCCAGCAGAGGACCAGACAGGGCATATGGCTACACCTTC.

The chain is built from TRBV7-2 and TRBJ1-3; D call uncertain. The CDR3 covers 14 residues. V lost 4 bases and J 4 bases, leaving 11 bases between the germline ends. Germline V gene data show CDR1 as SGHTA and CDR2 as FQGNSA. The CDR3 coding sequence is TGTGCCAGCAGCTCGGGATTCTCAGGAAACACCATATATTTT. It yields the protein CASSSGFSGNTIYF.

The J gene is TRBJ1-1, the V gene TRBV5-1; TRBD1 is a possible D gene (6 bases). The CDR3 totals 15 residues. The germline gives CDR1 SGHRS, CDR2 YFSETQ. The V gene lost 9 bases and the J gene lost 2 bases, with 20 bases spanning the gap. CDR3 loop: CATTKVGGANTEAFF. DNA of the CDR3: TGCGCCACTACTAAAGTGGGGGGGGCTAACACTGAAGCTTTCTTT.

J is TRBJ2-7 and V is TRBV4-2; 9 bases map to TRBD2. This CDR3 is built from 15 residues. With V trimmed by 4 bases and J by 2 bases, 6 bases remained unmatched. Germline CDR1 reads LGHNA; CDR2 reads YNFKEQ. As DNA, the CDR3 is TGTGCCAGCAGCCCACTACTAGCGGGCACCTACGAGCAGTACTTC. Its protein product is CASSPLLAGTYEQYF.

The chain uses TRBV19 and TRBJ1-2; D uncertain. Germline assignment: CDR1 LNHDA and CDR2 SQIVND (reference sequence). V lost 1 base and J 4 bases, leaving 7 bases between the germline ends. This CDR3 spans 13 amino acids. This chain's CDR3 is CASSIALSYGYTF. CDR3 coding DNA: TGTGCCAGTAGTATAGCTCTCAGCTATGGCTACACCTTC.

This clone was detected only once. The chain joins TRBV7-8 to TRBJ1-2; D gene uncertain. Trimming cost V 3 bases and J 4 bases, with 9 bases left between them. This CDR3 comprises 13 residues. CDR1 SGHVS and CDR2 FQNEAQ come from the germline V gene. The CDR3 region is CASSLSQSYGYTF. The CDR3 DNA reads TGTGCCAGCAGCTTGTCGCAATCCTATGGCTACACCTTC.

The genes are TRBV7-2 and TRBJ1-2, with D unresolved. V shed 1 base and J shed 2 bases, with 8 bases lying between them. This CDR3 contains 14 residues. Looked up from germline, CDR1 is SGHTA and CDR2 is FQGNSA. CDR3: CASSLGRENYGYTF. CDR3 DNA sequence: TGTGCCAGCAGCTTAGGAAGGGAGAACTATGGCTACACCTTC.

This chain connects TRBV7-3 to TRBJ1-1; no firm D call. Germline V CDR1 and CDR2: SGHTA, FQGTGA. Between the trimmed V and J ends, which lost 5 bases and 1 base, there was a span of 11 bases. This CDR3 contains 14 residues. CDR3 region: CASSPLGPNTEAFF. CDR3 nucleotide sequence: TGTGCCAGCAGCCCGTTGGGTCCGAACACTGAAGCTTTCTTT.

This chain joins TRBV7-2 and TRBJ2-7; no definite D call. Trimming cost V 4 bases and J 3 bases, with 7 bases left between them. There are 12 residues in the CDR3. Germline lookup yields CDR1 SGHTA and CDR2 FQGNSA. The CDR3 region is CASSSLGYEQYF. CDR3 in DNA: TGTGCCAGCAGCTCCCTTGGCTACGAGCAGTACTTC.

The J gene is TRBJ1-6, the V gene TRBV11-2; D gene uncertain. The ends were cut back, 2 bases at V and 7 bases at J, with 12 bases in the middle. Germline CDR1 reads SGHAT; CDR2 reads FQNNGV. The length of the CDR3 is 15 residues. Here the CDR3 reads CASSLYSVENSPLHF. CDR3 coding DNA: TGTGCCAGCAGCTTATACAGCGTAGAGAATTCACCCCTCCACTTT.

The sample holds a few counts of this clone. The V call is TRBV5-6, the J call TRBJ2-2; D gene ambiguous. Germline assignment: CDR1 SGHDT and CDR2 YYEEEE. The ends were cut back, 1 base at V and 3 bases at J, with 13 bases in the middle. The CDR3 length is 16 residues. The CDR3: CASSLWGWAYTGELFF. DNA for the CDR3: TGTGCCAGCAGCTTGTGGGGATGGGCTTACACCGGGGAGCTGTTTTTT. Complete variable domain (other parts from reference TRBV5-6 and TRBJ2-2): DAGVTQSPTHLIKTRGQQVTLRCSPKSGHDTVSWYQQALGQGPQFIFQYYEEEERQRGNFPDRFSGHQFPNYSSELNVNALLLGDSALYLCASSLWGWAYTGELFFGEGSRLTVL.

The V call is TRBV30, the J call TRBJ1-1, with 8 nucleotides matching TRBD1. This CDR3 is 14 amino acids long. J gave up 11 bases and V 3 bases, and 14 bases lay outside the gene matches. Germline CDR1 reads GTSNPN; CDR2 reads SVGIG (reference sequence). This CDR3 is CAWSAGTGMVGAFF. The CDR3 coding sequence is TGTGCCTGGAGCGCCGGGACAGGAATGGTCGGGGCTTTCTTT.

This chain's CDR3 is CASSPMRGVEGYTF. CDR3 sequence (DNA): TGTGCCAGCAGCCCTATGCGGGGAGTGGAGGGCTACACCTTC. V gene TRBV7-2 combines with J gene TRBJ1-2; no clear D. CDR1 and CDR2 from the germline V gene are SGHTA and FQGNSA. This CDR3 contains 14 residues. Trimming left V 5 bases short and J 8 bases short, with 18 bases between.

This sequence joins TRBV6-1 and TRBJ1-5; D not resolved. Germline V CDR1 and CDR2: MNHNS, SASEGT. V was clipped by 10 bases and J by 5 bases, with 15 bases between them. CDR3 length: 13 residues. The CDR3 bases are TGTGCCACCTCAGATCCCCGGGATCAGCCCCAGCATTTT. It codes for CATSDPRDQPQHF.

The chain recombines TRBV3-1 (or the pseudogene TRBV3-2) with TRBJ1-2; no clear D. The germline V gene has CDR1 LGHDT and CDR2 YNNKEL (reference sequence). Deletions cut 3 bases from V and 4 bases from J, with 9 bases between. The length of the CDR3 is 13 residues. The CDR3 protein is CASSHPGFYGYTF. In DNA form, the CDR3 reads TGTGCCAGCAGCCACCCGGGTTTCTATGGCTACACCTTC.

In nucleotides, the CDR3 is TGTGCCAGCAGTTACTCCCTTCCGGGACAGTCCTATGGCTACACCTTC. Amino acids: CASSYSLPGQSYGYTF. The chain is built from TRBV6-5 and TRBJ1-2; 7 positions match TRBD1. V lost 0 bases and J lost 4; bases outside the gene matches: 8. This CDR3 has 16 residues. CDR1 is MNHEY, CDR2 SVGAGI, per germline.

The chain is built from TRBV19 and TRBJ1-5; 8 positions match TRBD1. This CDR3 region has 15 residues. The germline gives CDR1 LNHDA, CDR2 SQIVND (reference sequence). Trimming at V came to 5 bases and at J to 3 bases, leaving 6 bases not matched to a gene. The CDR3 here is CASSDRGPINQPQHF. CDR3 sequence (DNA): TGTGCCAGTAGTGACAGGGGCCCGATCAATCAGCCCCAGCATTTT. The whole variable domain, remainder taken from reference TRBV19 and TRBJ1-5, is DGGITQSPKYLFRKEGQNVTLSCEQNLNHDAMYWYRQDPGQGLRLIYYSQIVNDFQKGDIAEGYSVSREKKESFPLTVTSAQKNPTAFYLCASSDRGPINQPQHFGDGTRLSIL.

This chain connects TRBV11-3 to TRBJ1-1, with D unclear. The germline CDR1 and CDR2 sequences are SGHNT and YENEEA. V lost 5 bases, J lost 7 bases, and 8 bases lay in between. The CDR3 is 11 residues long. The CDR3 spells CASSPRDEAFF. CDR3 bases: TGTGCCAGCAGCCCCCGGGATGAAGCTTTCTTT.

The chain recombines TRBV1 with TRBJ2-3; the DNA was not compared with TRBD2, the D call given in the table. TRBV1 is assigned pseudogene status. The CDR3 is made up of 15 amino acids. The CDR3 DNA is TGCACCAGCAACCACCTGCTACGGGGGGTATATACGCAGTATTTT. The encoded protein is CTSNHLLRGVYTQYF.

This chain joins TRBV9 and TRBJ2-1; TRBD2 aligns across 10 bases. The length of the CDR3 is 14 residues. Germline CDR1 is SGDLS and CDR2 is YYNGEE. The V gene end was trimmed by 4 bases and the J gene end by 7 bases; junction bases not matched to a gene: 5. CDR3 in DNA: TGTGCCAGCAGCAATGAGCGGGGGGGTAATGAGCAGTTCTTC. Translation gives CASSNERGGNEQFF. Full variable domain (remainder filled in from reference TRBV9 and TRBJ2-1): DSGVTQTPKHLITATGQRVTLRCSPRSGDLSVYWYQQSLDQGLQFLIQYYNGEERAKGNILERFSAQQFPDLHSELNLSSLELGDSALYFCASSNERGGNEQFFGPGTRLTVL.

The rearrangement joins TRBV19 to TRBJ2-4, with TRBD2 matching 12 bases. Losses at the gene ends were 2 bases for V and 2 bases for J; bases not matched to a gene: 7. The CDR3 runs to 18 residues. Germline V CDR1 and CDR2: LNHDA, SQIVND (reference sequence). The CDR3 sequence is CASSISGLAGTSKNIQYF. As DNA, the CDR3 is TGTGCCAGTAGTATATCCGGACTAGCGGGGACGTCCAAAAACATTCAGTACTTC.

The chain is built from TRBV6-5 and TRBJ2-1; tentatively, D is TRBD1 (5 bases). The germline V gene encodes CDR1 MNHEY and CDR2 SVGAGI. The CDR3 length is 15 residues. The V end lost 0 bases, the J end lost 7 bases, and 13 bases lay between the germline ends. CDR3 in amino acids: CASSYSVFGQNEQFF. As DNA, the CDR3 is TGTGCCAGCAGTTACTCGGTATTCGGACAAAATGAGCAGTTCTTC.

The chain joins TRBV4-1 to TRBJ1-1; D not certain. From germline, CDR1 is MGHRA and CDR2 YSYEKL. This CDR3 has 16 residues. V lost 1 base and J 1 base, leaving 13 bases between the germline ends. The CDR3 spells CASSQVSDNENTEAFF. The CDR3 bases are TGCGCCAGCAGCCAAGTTAGTGACAACGAGAACACTGAAGCTTTCTTT.

The rearrangement uses TRBV14 and TRBJ1-1; TRBD1 might be the D (5 bases). The CDR3 has 13 amino acids. Between the trimmed V and J ends, which lost 8 bases and 0 bases, there was a span of 10 bases. CDR1 SGHDN and CDR2 FVKESK come from the germline V gene. The CDR3 DNA sequence: TGTGCCAGCCGAAAACAGGTGAACACTGAAGCTTTCTTT. Encoded protein: CASRKQVNTEAFF. The entire variable domain, with the rest obtained from reference TRBV14 and TRBJ1-1, is as follows: EAGVTQFPSHSVIEKGQTVTLRCDPISGHDNLYWYRRVMGKEIKFLLHFVKESKQDESGMPNNRFLAERTGGTYSTLKVQPAELEDSGVYFCASRKQVNTEAFFGQGTRLTVV.

This chain joins TRBV3-1 (or the pseudogene TRBV3-2) and TRBJ2-1; D may be TRBD2 (5 bases). CDR3 length: 13 residues. In germline, CDR1 is LGHDT, CDR2 YNNKEL (reference sequence). With 2 bases removed from V and 5 bases from J, the gap between germline ends came to 7 bases. The CDR3 region has the DNA TGTGCCAGCAGCCAATCGGGGAACAATGAGCAGTTCTTC. Residues: CASSQSGNNEQFF.

CDR3 protein: CASSPLLAGGANEQFF. The CDR3 DNA reads TGTGCCAGCAGCCCGTTACTAGCGGGGGGGGCTAATGAGCAGTTCTTC. The genes are TRBV5-4 and TRBJ2-1; TRBD2 agrees at 13 bases. The CDR3 covers 16 residues. Germline trimming cut 4 bases from V and 7 bases from J; bases unmatched to any gene: 8. The germline V gene encodes CDR1 SGHNT and CDR2 YYREEE (reference sequence).

The rearrangement uses TRBV7-2 and TRBJ2-5; TRBD1 aligns across 8 bases. From germline, CDR1 is SGHTA and CDR2 FQGNSA. V was clipped by 2 bases and J by 4 bases; unmatched bases: 9. This CDR3 has 16 amino acids. CDR3 sequence (DNA): TGTGCCAGCAGCTTAATGGGGTCAGGGGGCCGAGAGACCCAGTACTTC. Its translation: CASSLMGSGGRETQYF.